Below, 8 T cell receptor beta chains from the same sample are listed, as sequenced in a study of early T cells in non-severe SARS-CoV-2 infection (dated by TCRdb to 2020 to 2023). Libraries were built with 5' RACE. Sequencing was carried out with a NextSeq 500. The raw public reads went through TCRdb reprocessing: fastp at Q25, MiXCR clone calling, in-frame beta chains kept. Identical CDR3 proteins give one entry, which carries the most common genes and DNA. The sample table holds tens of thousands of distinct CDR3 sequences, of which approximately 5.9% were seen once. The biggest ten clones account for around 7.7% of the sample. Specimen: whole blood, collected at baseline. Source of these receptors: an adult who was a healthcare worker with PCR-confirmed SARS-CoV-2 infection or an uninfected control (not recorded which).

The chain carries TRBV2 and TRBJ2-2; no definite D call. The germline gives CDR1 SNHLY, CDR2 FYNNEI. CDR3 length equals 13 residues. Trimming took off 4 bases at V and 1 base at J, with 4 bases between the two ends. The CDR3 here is CASSAGNTGELFF. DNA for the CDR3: TGTGCCAGCAGTGCAGGGAACACCGGGGAGCTGTTTTTT.

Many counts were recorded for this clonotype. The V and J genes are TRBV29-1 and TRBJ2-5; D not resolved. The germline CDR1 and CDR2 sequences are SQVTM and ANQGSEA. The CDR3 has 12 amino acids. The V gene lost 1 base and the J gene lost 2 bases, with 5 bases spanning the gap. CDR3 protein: CSVEARQETQYF. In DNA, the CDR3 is TGCAGCGTTGAAGCTAGACAAGAGACCCAGTACTTC.

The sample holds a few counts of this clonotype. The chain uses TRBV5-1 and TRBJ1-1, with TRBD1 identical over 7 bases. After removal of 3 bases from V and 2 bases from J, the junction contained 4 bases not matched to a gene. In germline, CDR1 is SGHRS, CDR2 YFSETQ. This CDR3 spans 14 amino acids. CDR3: CASSSRTGNTEAFF. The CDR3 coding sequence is TGCGCCAGCAGCTCGCGGACAGGCAACACTGAAGCTTTCTTT.

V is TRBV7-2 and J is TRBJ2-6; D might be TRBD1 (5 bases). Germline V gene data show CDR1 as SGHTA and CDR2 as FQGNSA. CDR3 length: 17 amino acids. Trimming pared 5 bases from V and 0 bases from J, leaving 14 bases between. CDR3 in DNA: TGTGCCAGCAGCCAGCAGGGAACTCACTCTGGGGCCAACGTCCTGACTTTC. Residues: CASSQQGTHSGANVLTF. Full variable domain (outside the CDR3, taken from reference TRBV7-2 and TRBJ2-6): GAGVSQSPSNKVTEKGKDVELRCDPISGHTALYWYRQSLGQGLEFLIYFQGNSAPDKSGLPSDRFSAERTGGSVSTLTIQRTQQEDSAVYLCASSQQGTHSGANVLTFGAGSRLTVL.

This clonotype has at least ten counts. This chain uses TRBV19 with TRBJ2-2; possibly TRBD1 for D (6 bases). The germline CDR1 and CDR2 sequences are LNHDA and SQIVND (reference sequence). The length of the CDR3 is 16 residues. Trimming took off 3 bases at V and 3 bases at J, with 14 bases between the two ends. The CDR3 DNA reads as TGTGCCAGTAGTATCGGGCACAGGGACGACACCGGGGAGCTGTTTTTT. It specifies CASSIGHRDDTGELFF.

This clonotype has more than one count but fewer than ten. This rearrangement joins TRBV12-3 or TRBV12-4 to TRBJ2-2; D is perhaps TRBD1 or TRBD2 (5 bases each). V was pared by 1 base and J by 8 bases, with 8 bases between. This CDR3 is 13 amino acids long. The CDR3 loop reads CASSLDGGGELFF. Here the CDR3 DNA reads TGTGCCAGCAGTTTAGATGGGGGTGGGGAGCTGTTTTTT.

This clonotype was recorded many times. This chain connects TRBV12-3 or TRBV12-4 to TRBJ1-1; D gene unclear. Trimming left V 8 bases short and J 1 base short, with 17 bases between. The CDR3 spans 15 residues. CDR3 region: CASYPGSLQNTEAFF. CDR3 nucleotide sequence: TGTGCCAGCTATCCCGGAAGCCTTCAGAACACTGAAGCTTTCTTT.

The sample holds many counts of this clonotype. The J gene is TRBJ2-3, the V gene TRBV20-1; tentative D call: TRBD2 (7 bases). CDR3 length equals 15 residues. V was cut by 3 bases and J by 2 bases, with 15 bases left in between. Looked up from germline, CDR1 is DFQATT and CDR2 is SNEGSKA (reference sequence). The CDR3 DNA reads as TGCAGTGCTAGCGGCTGGCGGGGGCCCACAGATACGCAGTATTTT. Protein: CSASGWRGPTDTQYF.